This paragraph reports one TCR beta chain. Its antigen is undetermined. The entry originates in a study of OX40 agonist ivuxolimab in advanced cancers. Sampling of blood occurred at baseline, cycle 4 day 1, and cycle 7 day 1. Study-level points and caveats: Relative to CD4+ cells, CD8+ T cells on average had more expanded clones.

Sequencing used immunoSEQ multiplex PCR; TCRdb keeps in-frame clones, though not all of them. The sample gives 85,000 to 100,000 clones, just under 95% of which show up once; around 0.3% is in the top ten. This TCR was recovered from an adult with an advanced solid tumor such as melanoma, head and neck, liver or kidney cancer. Sequencing was performed on CD4+ or CD8+ T cells sorted from blood, taken in a trial of the OX40 agonist ivuxolimab.

The CDR3 DNA sequence: TGTGCCAGCAGCCCGGGACTAGCGTCTCCCAAAAACATTCAGTACTTC. This translates into CASSPGLASPKNIQYF. This chain joins TRBV28 and TRBJ2-4; 10 bases are shared with TRBD2. After removal of 6 bases from V and 2 bases from J, the junction contained 7 bases not matched to a gene. This CDR3 has 16 amino acids. Germline lookup yields CDR1 MDHEN and CDR2 SYDVKM.